This passage covers 24 T cell receptor beta chains from one sample sequenced in a study of PD-1 blockade in classical Hodgkin lymphoma. Profiling relied on immunoSEQ multiplex PCR, and the TCRdb table lists in-frame clones only, not all of them. The profile covers around 40,000 clones, with over 65% appearing a single time and approximately 11% taken by the ten largest. After autologous stem cell transplantation all patients relapsed, and prior brentuximab vedotin exposure differed between cohorts. Sequencing was performed on peripheral blood mononuclear cells (PBMCs), taken at baseline. The receptors derive from a human donor with classical Hodgkin lymphoma.

This clone was observed a single time. The chain combines TRBV10-3 with TRBJ1-4; D call uncertain. From germline, CDR1 is ENHRY and CDR2 SYGVKD. V was cut by 0 bases and J by 7 bases, with 6 bases left in between. The CDR3 is 13 amino acids. CDR3 in DNA: TGTGCCATCAGTGAGTCTTTGGGTGAAAAACTGTTTTTT. Its protein is CAISESLGEKLFF.

This chain links TRBV4-2 with TRBJ2-7, with D perhaps matching TRBD1 (6 bases). Germline assignment: CDR1 LGHNA and CDR2 YNFKEQ. The CDR3 sequence is 15 residues long. V was pared by 4 bases and J by 6 bases, with 19 bases between. CDR3 sequence reads: CASSLRAGDSGEQYF. CDR3 DNA sequence: TGTGCCAGCAGCCTGCGGGCAGGGGATTCGGGCGAGCAGTACTTC.

Here the CDR3 reads CASSQASWTSGRAGTDTQYF. CDR3 in DNA: TGTGCCAGCAGCCAAGCATCCTGGACTAGCGGGAGGGCCGGGACAGATACGCAGTATTTT. V usage is TRBV4-2 and J usage is TRBJ2-3; 15 bases agree with TRBD2. V gave up 1 base and J gave up 3 bases; unmatched junction bases: 11. Germline V lookup: CDR1 LGHNA, CDR2 YNFKEQ. This CDR3 comprises 20 residues.

The V and J genes are TRBV5-8 and TRBJ2-1; D is unclear. Germline CDR1 SGHTS, CDR2 YDEGEE. V lost 4 bases and J lost 2, with 13 bases in between. The CDR3 totals 15 residues. The CDR3 loop reads CASSQTLDPYNEQFF. CDR3 nucleotides: TGTGCCAGCAGCCAAACCTTAGACCCCTACAATGAGCAGTTCTTC.

J is TRBJ1-5 and V is TRBV9, with TRBD1 identical over 12 bases. The V segment lost 3 bases and the J segment 6 bases; nucleotides outside the gene matches: 1. This CDR3 contains 14 residues. Germline CDR1 is SGDLS and CDR2 is YYNGEE. The CDR3 spells CASSGDRGLQPQHF. CDR3 nucleotide sequence: TGTGCCAGCAGCGGGGACAGGGGGCTTCAGCCCCAGCATTTT.

This clone occurred a few times. The rearrangement joins TRBV11-1 to TRBJ2-5; D gene uncertain. This CDR3 is built from 13 residues. V gave up 3 bases and J gave up 5 bases, with 10 bases separating them. Per germline, CDR1 SGHAT and CDR2 FQDESV (reference sequence). CDR3 sequence reads: CASSFGVLETQYF. The CDR3 DNA is TGTGCCAGCAGCTTTGGGGTCCTCGAGACCCAGTACTTC.

The rearrangement joins TRBV7-3 to TRBJ2-2; 8 positions match TRBD2. With V trimmed by 2 bases and J by 4 bases, 21 bases remained unmatched. Germline CDR1 and CDR2: SGHTA and FQGTGA. This CDR3 spans 21 amino acids. The CDR3 loop is CASSLYPPSGRAWEGTGELFF. The CDR3 region has the DNA TGTGCCAGCAGCTTATACCCCCCCAGCGGGAGAGCCTGGGAGGGCACCGGGGAGCTGTTTTTT.

This clone was counted once. The V gene is TRBV19, the J gene TRBJ2-1, with 14 bases identical to TRBD2. This CDR3 contains 15 residues. Unmatched junction bases numbered 0, after V lost 4 bases and J lost 4 bases. In germline, CDR1 is LNHDA, CDR2 SQIVND (reference sequence). This chain's CDR3 is CASSRLAGGYNEQFF. The CDR3 coding sequence is TGTGCCAGTAGTAGACTAGCGGGAGGGTACAATGAGCAGTTCTTC. The full variable domain, with the rest looked up from reference TRBV19 and TRBJ2-1, is DGGITQSPKYLFRKEGQNVTLSCEQNLNHDAMYWYRQDPGQGLRLIYYSQIVNDFQKGDIAEGYSVSREKKESFPLTVTSAQKNPTAFYLCASSRLAGGYNEQFFGPGTRLTVL.

The sample holds a few counts of this clone. This rearrangement joins TRBV10-3 to TRBJ2-7; either TRBD1 or TRBD2 may fit D (5 bases each). Germline CDR1 is ENHRY and CDR2 is SYGVKD. V was shortened by 10 bases and J by 0 bases, with 10 bases between the two germline ends. This CDR3 spans 12 amino acids. DNA for the CDR3: TGTGCCACCGGGGACGGCTCCTACGAGCAGTACTTC. This gives the protein CATGDGSYEQYF.

The J gene is TRBJ2-3, the V gene TRBV28, with 7 bases that match TRBD2. J was trimmed by 6 bases and V by 6 bases; bases with no gene match: 12. Germline CDR1 reads MDHEN; CDR2 reads SYDVKM. The CDR3 loop spans 15 amino acids. The CDR3 sequence is CASSLSREFSDTQYF. The CDR3 DNA reads as TGTGCCAGCAGCCTTTCGCGGGAGTTTTCGGATACGCAGTATTTT.

This clone was seen just once. The genes are TRBV4-1 and TRBJ2-7; 11 bases are shared with TRBD2. The V and J ends lost 3 bases and 1 base, in that order; junction bases with no gene match: 5. The germline gives CDR1 MGHRA, CDR2 YSYEKL. The CDR3 loop spans 16 amino acids. The CDR3 loop reads CASSQQTSGTSYEQYF. CDR3 sequence (DNA): TGCGCCAGCAGCCAGCAGACTAGCGGGACTTCCTACGAGCAGTACTTC.

The chain uses TRBV10-2 and TRBJ2-1, with a tentative D call TRBD2 (6 bases). CDR3 length equals 14 residues. Germline V CDR1 and CDR2: WSHSY, SAAADI. V was pared by 8 bases and J by 5 bases, with 16 bases between. CDR3 in DNA: TGCGCCAGCGGGGCGAGGACTATTCACAATGAGCAGTTCTTC. It is translated as CASGARTIHNEQFF.

This chain connects TRBV5-4 to TRBJ2-3, with 8 positions matching TRBD1. Germline V gene lookup returns CDR1 SGHNT and CDR2 YYREEE (reference sequence). The junction had 5 bases not matched to a gene; V was cut back by 4 bases and J by 4 bases. This CDR3 is 14 amino acids long. The CDR3 is CASSPTGVADTQYF. The CDR3, as DNA: TGTGCCAGCAGCCCGACAGGGGTAGCAGATACGCAGTATTTT.

The V and J genes are TRBV6-5 and TRBJ2-7; D not certain. From germline, CDR1 is MNHEY and CDR2 SVGAGI. The CDR3 covers 15 residues. The ends were cut back, 2 bases at V and 0 bases at J, with 11 bases in the middle. The CDR3 is CASSYLPGTSYEQYF. The CDR3 nucleotides read TGTGCCAGCAGTTACCTCCCGGGCACCTCCTACGAGCAGTACTTC.

This clone was observed once. The chain carries TRBV7-2 and TRBJ2-7; D unresolved. V was pared by 3 bases and J by 0 bases, with 6 bases between. Germline assignment: CDR1 SGHTA and CDR2 FQGNSA. The CDR3 is 13 residues long. This CDR3 is CASSFQFSYEQYF. The CDR3 nucleotides are TGTGCCAGCAGCTTTCAATTCTCCTACGAGCAGTACTTC.

The chain has TRBV6-5 and TRBJ2-2; no firm D call. Germline lookup yields CDR1 MNHEY and CDR2 SVGAGI. The CDR3 covers 14 residues. Trimming took 6 bases from V and 0 from J, leaving 8 bases between them. CDR3 sequence: CASSRKPNTGELFF. The CDR3, as DNA: TGTGCCAGCAGCCGAAAGCCGAACACCGGGGAGCTGTTTTTT.

The V gene is TRBV5-6, the J gene TRBJ2-7; D is perhaps TRBD1 (6 bases). The CDR3 loop spans 16 amino acids. Germline CDR1 reads SGHDT; CDR2 reads YYEEEE. Trimming took off 0 bases at V and 2 bases at J, with 15 bases between the two ends. The CDR3 region has the DNA TGTGCCAGCAGCTTGGCTCGAGGCAGGGGTACCTACGAGCAGTACTTC. Amino acids: CASSLARGRGTYEQYF.

This sequence joins TRBV10-1 and TRBJ2-2; possibly TRBD1 for D (6 bases). There are 14 residues in the CDR3. Deletions cut 3 bases from V and 3 bases from J, with 8 bases between. Germline lookup yields CDR1 WNHNN and CDR2 SYGVQD (reference sequence). The CDR3 reads CASSEEGDTGELFF. The CDR3 bases are TGCGCCAGCAGTGAAGAGGGGGACACCGGGGAGCTGTTTTTT.

This chain links TRBV18 with TRBJ2-7; D could derive from TRBD1 or TRBD2 (5 bases each). Germline assignment: CDR1 KGHSH and CDR2 LQKENI. Trimming took off 5 bases at V and 3 bases at J, with 14 bases between the two ends. CDR3 length: 14 residues. The CDR3 DNA follows: TGTGCCAGCTCATCCCCTGGGGGTAACTACGAGCAGTACTTC. Translated: CASSSPGGNYEQYF.

Only a few counts were recorded for this clone. This CDR3 is CASSFRATGLGGYTF. The CDR3, as DNA: TGTGCCAGCAGTTTCCGTGCGACAGGGCTCGGCGGCTACACCTTC. The chain has TRBV6-5 and TRBJ1-2, with 7 nucleotides matching TRBD1. Germline assignment: CDR1 MNHEY and CDR2 SVGAGI. This CDR3 has 15 residues. V lost 4 bases, J lost 8 bases, and 13 bases stayed unmatched.

This sequence joins TRBV28 and TRBJ2-1, with 9 nucleotides matching TRBD2. Germline V gene data show CDR1 as MDHEN and CDR2 as SYDVKM. This CDR3 has 14 residues. V shed 5 bases, J shed 6 bases, and the junction held 5 bases outside the gene matches. CDR3 protein: CASSPSGVRNEQFF. For the CDR3, the DNA is TGTGCCAGCAGTCCTAGCGGGGTCCGCAATGAGCAGTTCTTC.

J is TRBJ2-4 and V is TRBV18; no reliable D call. The V gene's germline CDR1 is KGHSH and CDR2 LQKENI. Trimming removed 2 bases from V and 6 bases from J, with 8 bases in between. The CDR3 has 13 residues. In DNA form, the CDR3 reads TGTGCCAGCTCACCAACGGAAAGAAACATTCAGTACTTC. This codes for CASSPTERNIQYF.

The gene calls are TRBV5-6 and TRBJ1-3, with 7 bases fitting TRBD1. From germline, CDR1 is SGHDT and CDR2 YYEEEE. The CDR3 contains 19 residues. J lost 0 bases, V lost 2 bases, and 14 bases had no gene match. CDR3 coding DNA: TGTGCCAGCAGCTTTTTCATTAGGACAGGCTCCCTCTCTGGAAACACCATATATTTT. Protein sequence: CASSFFIRTGSLSGNTIYF.

CDR3: CASSYGTRGFPDTQYF. CDR3 nucleotides: TGTGCCAGCAGTTACGGCACTAGGGGGTTTCCAGATACGCAGTATTTT. The chain uses TRBV6-6 and TRBJ2-3; maybe TRBD1 (6 bases). The V gene lost 2 bases and the J gene lost 4 bases, with 16 bases spanning the gap. In germline, CDR1 is MNHNY, CDR2 SVGAGI (reference sequence). CDR3 size: 16 residues.